This T cell receptor beta chain was recovered during a study of glioma-infiltrating T cells. The wider study: Glioblastomas were WHO grade IV, sampled at first diagnosis; low-grade were grade II. The study's findings and limits: Patients with low tissue-blood divergence carried a signature set of shared blood CDR3 motifs. Tissue-blood divergence was below expectation in non-neoplastic patients, above in gliomas.

Trimming took off 5 bases at V and 1 base at J, with 16 bases between the two ends. This CDR3 region has 16 residues. Germline CDR1 reads LNHNV; CDR2 reads YYDKDF (reference sequence). As for this clonotype: No antigen is known for it. This may be a read error, as it is one base from a much larger clone.

Using RNA template, CDR3s of TCR alpha and beta were amplified with iRepertoire arm-PCR. Tissue mRNA or PBMC total RNA, roughly 90-450 ng, went into one-step reverse transcription and amplification. TCRdb itself ran the multiplex PCR reads through MiXCR, one entry per CDR3 protein. The sample contains a few hundred thousand distinct CDR3 sequences, approximately 42% of which appear only once. The genes are TRBV15 and TRBJ2-3, with a possible D match to TRBD2 (6 bases). This clonotype originated in a human donor with low-grade glioma or glioblastoma, undergoing nonglioma brain surgery, or in good health (not recorded which). Sequenced: glioma tissue, nonneoplastic brain tissue, or PBMCs (not recorded which). The CDR3 protein is CATSSEGGEGTDTQYF. The CDR3 region has the DNA TGTGCCACCAGCTCCGAGGGAGGAGAGGGCACAGATACGCAGTATTTT.